This T cell receptor beta chain was identified during a study of a mutant IDH1 vaccine in newly diagnosed glioma. Study as a whole: The study started vaccination 4-6 weeks after radiotherapy alone, or with temozolomide cycles. Treated individuals were approximately 62% male and roughly 40% female, averaging roughly 40 years of age.

Between the trimmed V and J ends, which lost 2 bases and 7 bases, there was a span of 6 bases. The germline CDR1 and CDR2 sequences are LNHDA and SQIVND (reference sequence). The CDR3 consists of 13 residues. This clone occurred once. What it recognizes is unknown. Assay: immunoSEQ multiplex PCR; the TCRdb copy retains only in-frame clones and omits some. The sample holds roughly 60,000 clones, 80% to 90% seen once. Overall study findings and caveats: Vaccination elicited immune responses in 80% to 95% of patients.

The sample's time point: week 5, during vaccination. A 20-mer mutant IDH1 peptide at 300 ug was injected subcutaneously with topical imiquimod. Sequencing was performed on PBMCs, taken from a glioma patient whose treatment included an IDH1 peptide vaccine. V is TRBV19 and J is TRBJ1-6; D call uncertain. This TCR was sampled from a woman aged 45 to 65 with glioma. As DNA, the CDR3 is TGTGCCAGTAGTATAAGTATAAATTCACCCCTCCACTTT. It codes for CASSISINSPLHF.